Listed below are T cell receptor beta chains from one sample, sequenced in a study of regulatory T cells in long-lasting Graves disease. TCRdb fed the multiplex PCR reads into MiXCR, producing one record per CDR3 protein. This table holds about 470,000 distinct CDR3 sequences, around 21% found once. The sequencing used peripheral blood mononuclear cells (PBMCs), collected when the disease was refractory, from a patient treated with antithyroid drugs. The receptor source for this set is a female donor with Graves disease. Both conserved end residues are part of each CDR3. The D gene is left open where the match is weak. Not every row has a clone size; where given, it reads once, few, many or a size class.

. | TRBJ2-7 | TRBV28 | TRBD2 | TGTGCCAGCAGTCTCAGTAGCGGGACGGTCAACGAGCAGTACTTC | CASSLSSGTVNEQYF
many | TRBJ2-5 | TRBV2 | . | TGTGCCAGCAAAATAGACTTCCAAGAGACCCAGTACTTC | CASKIDFQETQYF
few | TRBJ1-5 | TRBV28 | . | TGTGCCAGCAGTTCCCCAACGGATCAGCCCCAGCATTTT | CASSSPTDQPQHF
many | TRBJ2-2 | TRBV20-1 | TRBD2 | TGCAGTGCTAGAACTAGCGGGAGGCCTAGTGGGGAGCTGTTTTTT | CSARTSGRPSGELFF
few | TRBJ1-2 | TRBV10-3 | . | TGTGCCATCAGTGAGGACAGCTCTCCCTATGGCTACACCTTC | CAISEDSSPYGYTF
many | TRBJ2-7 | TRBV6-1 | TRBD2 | TGTGCCAGCATTCCTAGCGGGAGGCCCCCCCCCTACGAGCAGTACTTC | CASIPSGRPPPYEQYF
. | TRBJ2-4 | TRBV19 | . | TGTGCCAGTAGTATAGGTGGATCGCCCAGAAACATTCAGTACTTC | CASSIGGSPRNIQYF
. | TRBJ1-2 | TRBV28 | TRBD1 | TGTGCCAGCAGTCCTCAGGGGGCAGGGGGCTATGGCTACACCTTC | CASSPQGAGGYGYTF
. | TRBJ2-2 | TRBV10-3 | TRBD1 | TGTGCCATCAGTTCGTACAGGACAGGGGCCACCGGGGAGCTGTTTTTT | CAISSYRTGATGELFF
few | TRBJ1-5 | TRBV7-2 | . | TGTGCCAGCAGCTTATTCAAGGGGATTATGCAGCCCCAGCATTTT | CASSLFKGIMQPQHF
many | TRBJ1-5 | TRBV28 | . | TGTGCCAGCAGCCCGTGGGTAGGGTCGAGCAATCAGCCCCAGCATTTT | CASSPWVGSSNQPQHF
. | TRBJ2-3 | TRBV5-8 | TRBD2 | TGTGCCAGACCCGCCGACCGGGAGGGCACAGATACGCAGTATTTT | CARPADREGTDTQYF
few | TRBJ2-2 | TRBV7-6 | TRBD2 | TGTGCCAGCAGCTCGGGACTAGCGGGAGGGGACACCGGGGAGCTGTTTTTT | CASSSGLAGGDTGELFF
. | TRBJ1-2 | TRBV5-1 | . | TGCGCCAGCAGCTCCGACGGACCTTATGGCTACACCTTC | CASSSDGPYGYTF
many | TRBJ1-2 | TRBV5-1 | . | TGCGCCAGCAGCTTGGTAAGGCAGGGGATCGGATTAGGCGGCTACACCTTC | CASSLVRQGIGLGGYTF
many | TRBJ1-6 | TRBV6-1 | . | TGTGCCACCAGGCGGGACGGTGGTAATTCACCCCTCCACTTT | CATRRDGGNSPLHF
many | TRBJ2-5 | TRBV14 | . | TGTGCCAGCGGACCTCTTTCGGGGGAGACCCAGTACTTC | CASGPLSGETQYF
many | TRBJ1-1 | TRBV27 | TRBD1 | TGTGCCAGCAGTCCGATACTCCGGGACAGGGGGCTGAACACTGAAGCTTTCTTT | CASSPILRDRGLNTEAFF
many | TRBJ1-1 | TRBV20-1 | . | TGCAGTGCTAGAGATTATGAGGGAATGAACACTGAAGCTTTCTTT | CSARDYEGMNTEAFF
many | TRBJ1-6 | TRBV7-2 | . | TGTGCCAGCAGCTTAGCCAAGAATTCACCCCTCCACTTT | CASSLAKNSPLHF
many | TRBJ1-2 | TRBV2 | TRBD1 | TGTGCCAGCAGTGAGGACAGGGTGGGAGGCTACACCTTC | CASSEDRVGGYTF
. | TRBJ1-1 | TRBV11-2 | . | TGTGCCAGCAGCCCACCGGGGGGCACTGAAGCTCTCTTT | CASSPPGGTEALF
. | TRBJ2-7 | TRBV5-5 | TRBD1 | TGTGCCAGCAGCCCCGGACAGGCGATCTCCTACGAGCAGTACTTC | CASSPGQAISYEQYF
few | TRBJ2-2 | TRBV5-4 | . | TGTGCCAGCAGCTCGGCTAGGCTAGCGAACACCGGGGAGCTGTTTTTT | CASSSARLANTGELFF
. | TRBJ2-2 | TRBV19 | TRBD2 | TGTGCCAGTAGTTACTTACTAGCGGGCACCGGGGAGCTGTTTTTT | CASSYLLAGTGELFF
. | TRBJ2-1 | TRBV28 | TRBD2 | TGTGCCAGCACAAGACTAGCGGGAGGCCTTTCGAACAATGAGCAGTTCTTC | CASTRLAGGLSNNEQFF
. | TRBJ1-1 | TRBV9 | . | TGTGCCAGCAGCGTGACCCTGTACACTGAAGCTTTCTTT | CASSVTLYTEAFF
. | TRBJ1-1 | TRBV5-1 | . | TGCGCCAGCAGCTTGTGGGCAGGGAACACTGAAGCTTTCTTT | CASSLWAGNTEAFF
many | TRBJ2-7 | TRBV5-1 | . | TGCGCCAGCAGGACGGGCAGGCAAGCTCTGTACTTC | CASRTGRQALYF
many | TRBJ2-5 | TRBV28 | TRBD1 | TGTGCCAGCTCGGGACAGGGGCTCCAAGAGACCCAGTACTTC | CASSGQGLQETQYF
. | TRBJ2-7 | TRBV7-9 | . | TGTGCCAGCAACTTAGACTTCTCGGGGTCCTACGAGCAGTACTTC | CASNLDFSGSYEQYF
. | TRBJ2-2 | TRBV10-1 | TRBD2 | TGCGCCAGCTCCGCTGGAGCGGGAGGGTCCACCGGGGAGCTGTTTTTT | CASSAGAGGSTGELFF
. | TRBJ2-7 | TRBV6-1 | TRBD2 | TGTGCCAGCAGGCCCCTAGCGGGCCCTGCCTACGAGCAGTACTTC | CASRPLAGPAYEQYF
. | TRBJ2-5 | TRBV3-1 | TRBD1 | TGTGCCAGCAGCCTACGGACAGGGGGCGTAGAGACCCAGTACTTC | CASSLRTGGVETQYF
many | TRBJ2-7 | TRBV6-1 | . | TGTGCCAGCAGCGCCACCCCTGCCGGGGGATACGAGCAGTACTTC | CASSATPAGGYEQYF
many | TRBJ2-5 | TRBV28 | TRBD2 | TGTGCCAGCAGTCCCCGGACTAGCGGGAGGGCAGAGACCCAGTACTTC | CASSPRTSGRAETQYF
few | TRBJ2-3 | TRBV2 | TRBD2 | TGTGCCAGCAGTCCTAGCGGGAGAGCGGGAAATACGCAGTATTTT | CASSPSGRAGNTQYF
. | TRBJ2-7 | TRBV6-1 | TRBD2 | TGTGCCAGCAGCCCTATTCGGACTAGCGGGGCCTCCTACGAGCAGTACTTC | CASSPIRTSGASYEQYF
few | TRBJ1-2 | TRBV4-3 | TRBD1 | TGCGCCAGCAGCAGGACAGGGCTAGGCTACACCTTC | CASSRTGLGYTF
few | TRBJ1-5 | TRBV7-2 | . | TGTGCCAGCAGCTTAGAGGTCGTTGGCAATCAGCCCCAGCATTTT | CASSLEVVGNQPQHF
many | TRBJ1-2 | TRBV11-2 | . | TGTGCCAGCAGCGACACTAACTATGGCTACACCTTC | CASSDTNYGYTF
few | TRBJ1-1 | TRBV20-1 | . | TGCAGTGCTAGATACCGCATGAACACTGAAGCTTTCTTT | CSARYRMNTEAFF
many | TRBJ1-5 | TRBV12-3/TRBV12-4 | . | TGTGCCAGTAGGGGGATCGGCAATCAGCCCCAGCATTTT | CASRGIGNQPQHF
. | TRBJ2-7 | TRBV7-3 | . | TGTGCCAGCAGCTCCGGAGAGGGTGGACCCGAAGACGAGCAGTACTTC | CASSSGEGGPEDEQYF
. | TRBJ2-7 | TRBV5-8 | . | TGTACCAGCAGCTTTTTCAATCGACGCAACCAGTACTTC | CTSSFFNRRNQYF
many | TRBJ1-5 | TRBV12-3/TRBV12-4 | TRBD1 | TGTGCCAGCAGTTTAAGGGACAGCCTGAGTGGCAATCAGCCCCAGCATTTT | CASSLRDSLSGNQPQHF
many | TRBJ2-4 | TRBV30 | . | TGTGCCTGGAGTGTAGGGCAGGGGTACATTCAGTACTTC | CAWSVGQGYIQYF
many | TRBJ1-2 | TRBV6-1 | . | TGTGCCAGCAGTGAAGAGGTGACACCGGACTTTTATGGCTACACCTTC | CASSEEVTPDFYGYTF
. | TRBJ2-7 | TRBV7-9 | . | TGTGCCAGCAGTCACAGCCGGGGGTACGAGCAGTACTTC | CASSHSRGYEQYF
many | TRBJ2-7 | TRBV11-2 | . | TGTGCCAGCAGTGGGGCTAGCTCCTACGAGCAGTACTTC | CASSGASSYEQYF
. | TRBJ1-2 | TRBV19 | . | TGTGCCAGTAGTATGGCGTATGGCTACACCTTC | CASSMAYGYTF